Sequencing of this T cell receptor beta chain was carried out in a study of HIV-infected patients and healthy controls. Study conclusions and caveats: Apparent post-therapy Gini recovery among HIV-infected patients was not reproduced with size-matched repertoires.

As concerns this clonotype: Its antigen is not identified.

The length of the CDR3 is 13 residues. V lost 4 bases and J lost 5, with 11 bases in between. CDR1 and CDR2 from the germline V gene are MNHEY and SVGEGT. All unsorted peripheral T cells were captured because whole blood was used without fractionation. About 40% of the ten uninfected healthy control donors were sampled twice, two to three months apart. Approximately 510 ng RNA was reverse transcribed with alpha and beta constant-region primers. Using multiplexing indices, alpha and beta chain libraries were generated apart by chain-specific third strand synthesis. Ligation attached cDNA to a 5' RACE adapter that carried a random hexamer and SP2 site. Each molecule carried a 12-nucleotide identifier made of two joined random hexamers added before amplification. Each CDR3 protein gets one entry after TCRdb re-called the 5' RACE reads with MiXCR. The sample has approximately 14,000 distinct CDR3 sequences, roughly 9.9% seen once.

The TCR sequence derives from an adult in good health. The sample taken for sequencing was blood. V and J are TRBV6-2 or TRBV6-3 and TRBJ1-1; possible D gene TRBD1, 6 bases. The CDR3 bases are TGTGCCAGCAGTTTCCACAGGGTGACTGAAGCTTTCTTT. Protein: CASSFHRVTEAFF.